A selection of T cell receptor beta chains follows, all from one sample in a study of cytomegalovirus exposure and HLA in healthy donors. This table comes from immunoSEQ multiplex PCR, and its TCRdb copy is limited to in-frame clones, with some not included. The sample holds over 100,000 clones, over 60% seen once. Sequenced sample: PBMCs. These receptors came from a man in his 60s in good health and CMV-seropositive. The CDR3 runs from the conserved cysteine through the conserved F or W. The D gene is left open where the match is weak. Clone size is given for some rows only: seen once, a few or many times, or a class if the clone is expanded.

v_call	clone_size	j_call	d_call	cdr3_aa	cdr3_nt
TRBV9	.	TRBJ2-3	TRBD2	CASSVVQGTSGTDTQYF	TGTGCCAGCAGCGTAGTGCAGGGGACTAGCGGCACAGATACGCAGTATTTT
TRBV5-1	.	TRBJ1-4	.	CASSLGGDGNEKLFF	TGCGCCAGCAGCTTGGGGGGGGACGGCAATGAAAAACTGTTTTTT
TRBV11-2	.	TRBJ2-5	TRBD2	CASSLAGGPRETQYF	TGTGCCAGCAGCTTAGCGGGGGGGCCTCGTGAGACCCAGTACTTC
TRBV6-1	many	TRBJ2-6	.	CASINPGANVLTF	TGTGCCAGCATTAATCCCGGGGCCAACGTCCTGACTTTC
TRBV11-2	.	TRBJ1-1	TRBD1	CASSKDRGKNTEAFF	TGTGCCAGCAGCAAGGACAGGGGGAAGAACACTGAAGCTTTCTTT
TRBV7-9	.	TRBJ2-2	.	CASSLGGGTGELFF	TGTGCCAGCAGCTTAGGAGGGGGCACCGGGGAGCTGTTTTTT
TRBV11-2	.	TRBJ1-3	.	CASSLRDSPSGNTIYF	TGTGCCAGCAGCCTTCGGGACTCTCCCTCTGGAAACACCATATATTTT
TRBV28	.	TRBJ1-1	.	CASRGRTEAFF	TGTGCCAGCAGGGGGCGAACTGAAGCTTTCTTT
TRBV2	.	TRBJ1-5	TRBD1	CASTRGSQPQHF	TGTGCCAGCACCAGGGGGAGTCAGCCCCAGCATTTT
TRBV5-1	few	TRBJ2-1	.	CASSFGLTSYNEQFF	TGCGCCAGCAGCTTTGGACTCACCTCCTACAATGAGCAGTTCTTC
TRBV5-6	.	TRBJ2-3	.	CASSLGGGTDTQYF	TGTGCCAGCAGCTTGGGGGGGGGCACAGATACGCAGTATTTT
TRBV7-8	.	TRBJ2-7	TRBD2	CASSFRGLAGGRAYEQYF	TGTGCCAGCAGCTTCCGGGGACTAGCGGGGGGGAGAGCCTACGAGCAGTACTTC
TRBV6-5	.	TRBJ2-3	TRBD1	CASRMTGSGTDTQYF	TGTGCCAGCAGGATGACAGGGTCCGGCACAGATACGCAGTATTTT